This T cell receptor beta chain came from a study of T cell changes during pregnancy in multiple sclerosis. Profiling relied on immunoSEQ multiplex PCR, and the TCRdb table lists in-frame clones only, not all of them. The table includes more than 80,000 clones, 85% to 95% detected once. Germline V lookup: CDR1 SGHNT, CDR2 YYREEE (reference sequence). Trimming pared 4 bases from V and 1 base from J, leaving 20 bases between. The CDR3 consists of 17 residues. The chain employs TRBV5-4 and TRBJ1-1; no reliable D call. The material sequenced was peripheral blood, taken after pregnancy. The receptor was derived from a female donor with multiple sclerosis, enrolled in a pregnancy study. In DNA, the CDR3 is TGTGCCAGCAGCCGACCCCGAGGAGGAGCCACGAACACTGAAGCTTTCTTT. Translated, it gives CASSRPRGGATNTEAFF.